This TCR beta chain is from a study of response to subunit inactivated influenza vaccine. This clonotype came up a few times. Its matching antigen is unknown. One entry per CDR3 protein, called by TCRdb with MiXCR from the RT-PCR reads. The sample shows 600,000 to 850,000 distinct CDR3 sequences, 13% to 15% of them seen only once. CDR3 length: 13 amino acids. V dropped 1 base and J dropped 2 bases, with 5 bases sitting between them. Looked up from germline, CDR1 is LGHNA and CDR2 is YSLEER. Study-wide points: The authors put forward the suggestion that each seasonal influenza vaccination may bring in only a limited number of new T cells.

This receptor was taken from a man in his forties or fifties who received an inactivated influenza vaccine. The specimen comprised PBMCs from blood, sampled roughly 2 weeks before vaccination. The genes are TRBV4-3 and TRBJ1-2; D remains ambiguous. The CDR3 protein is CASSQGYNYGYTF. Here the CDR3 DNA reads TGCGCCAGCAGCCAAGGTTACAACTATGGCTACACCTTC.